The subject of this entry is one TCR beta chain. The germline gene is not matched at one end of the junction; a read error may be the cause. Germline values: CDR1 MNHNS, CDR2 SASEGT. This CDR3 is built from 13 residues. The data belong to a study of PD-1 blockade in classical Hodgkin lymphoma. Sequencing used immunoSEQ multiplex PCR; TCRdb keeps in-frame clones, though not all of them. Found here are some 17,000 clones, about 81% of them singletons; the top ten hold about 5%. Every patient experienced relapse after autologous stem cell transplantation, and brentuximab vedotin exposure varied. The input for sequencing was peripheral blood mononuclear cells (PBMCs), taken at baseline. This chain uses TRBV6-1 with TRBJ2-1; D gene ambiguous. This receptor was identified in a human donor with classical Hodgkin lymphoma. The chain's CDR3 is CASGSGVPNEQIF. The CDR3, as DNA: TGTGCCAGCGGGTCTGGGGTCCCTAATGAGCAGATCTTC.